This TCR beta chain comes out of a study of blood T cell repertoires in COVID-19. Study-level information: PBMCs, B-cell-depleted T cells, or T cells provided the cDNA or gDNA that made up the material.

Profiling relied on immunoSEQ multiplex PCR, and the TCRdb table lists in-frame clones only, not all of them. This table holds about 350,000 clones, 75% to 90% found once. The CDR3 is 13 residues long. V lost 10 bases and J 4 bases, leaving 17 bases between the germline ends. Germline CDR1 reads SEHNR; CDR2 reads FQNEAQ (reference sequence). This chain uses TRBV7-9 with TRBJ2-7, with D possibly TRBD1 on 6 matching bases. Source material: peripheral blood. The clonotype originates from a woman aged 55-69 years with COVID-19, enrolled during active disease. CDR3 sequence reads: CATASGTIYEQYF. The CDR3, as DNA: TGTGCCACCGCCTCCGGGACAATATACGAGCAGTACTTC.